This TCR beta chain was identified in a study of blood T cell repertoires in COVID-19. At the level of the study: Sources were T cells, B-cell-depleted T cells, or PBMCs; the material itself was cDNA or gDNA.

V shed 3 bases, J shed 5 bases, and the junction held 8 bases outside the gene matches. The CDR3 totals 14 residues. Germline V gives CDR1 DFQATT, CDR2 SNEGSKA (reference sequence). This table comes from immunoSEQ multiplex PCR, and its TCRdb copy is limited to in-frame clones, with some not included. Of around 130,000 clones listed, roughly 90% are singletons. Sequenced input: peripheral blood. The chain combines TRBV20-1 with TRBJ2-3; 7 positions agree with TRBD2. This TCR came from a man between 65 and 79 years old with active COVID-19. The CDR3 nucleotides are TGCAGTGCTAGTGTAGCGGGTTTGGTAGATACGCAGTATTTT. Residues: CSASVAGLVDTQYF.